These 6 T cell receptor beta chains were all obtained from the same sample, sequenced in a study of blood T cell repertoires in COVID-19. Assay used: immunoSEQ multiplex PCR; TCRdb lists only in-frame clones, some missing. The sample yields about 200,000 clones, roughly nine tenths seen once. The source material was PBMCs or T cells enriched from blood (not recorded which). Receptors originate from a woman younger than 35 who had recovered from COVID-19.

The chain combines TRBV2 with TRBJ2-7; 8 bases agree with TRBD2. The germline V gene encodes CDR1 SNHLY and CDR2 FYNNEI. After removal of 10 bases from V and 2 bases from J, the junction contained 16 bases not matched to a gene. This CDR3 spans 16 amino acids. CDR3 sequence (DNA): TGTGCCATCAGGGGTCCCTTCGCGGGGGGCGCCTACGAGCAGTACTTC. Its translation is CAIRGPFAGGAYEQYF.

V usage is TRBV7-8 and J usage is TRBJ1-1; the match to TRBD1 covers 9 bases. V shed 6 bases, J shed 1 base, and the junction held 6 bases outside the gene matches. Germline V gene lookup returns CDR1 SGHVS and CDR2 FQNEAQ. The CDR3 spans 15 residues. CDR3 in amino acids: CASSSQGASNTEAFF. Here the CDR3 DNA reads TGTGCCAGCAGTTCACAGGGGGCATCGAACACTGAAGCTTTCTTT.

The CDR3 sequence is CASSAQLSASYNEQFF. The CDR3 DNA reads TGTGCCAGCAGTGCTCAGCTTAGCGCTTCCTACAATGAGCAGTTCTTC. The V and J genes are TRBV27 and TRBJ2-1; perhaps TRBD2 as D (5 bases). Germline V gene data show CDR1 as MNHEY and CDR2 as SMNVEV (reference sequence). V lost 5 bases to trimming and J lost 1 base, with 15 bases between them. The CDR3 consists of 16 residues.

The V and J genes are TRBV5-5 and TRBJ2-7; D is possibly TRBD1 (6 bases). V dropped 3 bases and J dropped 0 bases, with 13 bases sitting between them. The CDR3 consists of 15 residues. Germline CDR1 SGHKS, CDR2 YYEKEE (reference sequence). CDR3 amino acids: CASSSTGRSSYEQYF. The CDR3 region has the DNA TGTGCCAGCAGCTCGACAGGTAGGAGCTCCTACGAGCAGTACTTC.

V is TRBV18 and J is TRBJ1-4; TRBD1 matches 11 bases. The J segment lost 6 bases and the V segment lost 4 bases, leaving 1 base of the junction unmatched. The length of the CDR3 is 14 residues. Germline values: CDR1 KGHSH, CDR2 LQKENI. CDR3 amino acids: CASSQDRGHEKLFF. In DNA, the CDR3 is TGTGCCAGCTCACAGGACAGGGGGCATGAAAAACTGTTTTTT.

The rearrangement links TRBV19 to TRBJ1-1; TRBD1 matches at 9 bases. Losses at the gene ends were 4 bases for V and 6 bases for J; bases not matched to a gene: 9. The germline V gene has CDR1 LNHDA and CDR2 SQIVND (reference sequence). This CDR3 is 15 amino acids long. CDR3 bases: TGTGCCAGTAGTACTCCCGGGACAGGGAAGGCTGAAGCTTTCTTT. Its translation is CASSTPGTGKAEAFF.